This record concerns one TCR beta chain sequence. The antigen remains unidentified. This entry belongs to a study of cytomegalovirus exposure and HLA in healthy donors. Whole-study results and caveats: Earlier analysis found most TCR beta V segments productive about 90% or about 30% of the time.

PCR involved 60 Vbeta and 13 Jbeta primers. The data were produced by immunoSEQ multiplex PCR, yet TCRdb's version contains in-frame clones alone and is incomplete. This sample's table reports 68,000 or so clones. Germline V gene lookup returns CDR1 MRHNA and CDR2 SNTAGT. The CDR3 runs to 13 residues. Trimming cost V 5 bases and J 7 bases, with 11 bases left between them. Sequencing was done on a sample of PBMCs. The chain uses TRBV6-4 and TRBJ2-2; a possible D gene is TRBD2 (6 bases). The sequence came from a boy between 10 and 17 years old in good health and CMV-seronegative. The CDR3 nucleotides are TGTGCCAGCAGTCTCATGGGAGGCGGGGAGCTGTTTTTT. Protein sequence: CASSLMGGGELFF.